Presented here are 15 T cell receptor beta chains from one specimen sequenced in a study of blood T cell repertoires in COVID-19. Sequencing was performed with immunoSEQ multiplex PCR; in TCRdb, only in-frame clones are kept and a portion is missing. The repertoire holds about 300,000 clones, more than 85% seen once, with over 2% in the top ten. The sample comprised peripheral blood. The source of these receptors is a woman under 40 with COVID-19, enrolled during active disease.

J is TRBJ1-1 and V is TRBV7-9; 8 bases fit TRBD1. V shed 6 bases, J shed 6 bases, and the junction held 9 bases outside the gene matches. This CDR3 comprises 14 residues. The germline V gene encodes CDR1 SEHNR and CDR2 FQNEAQ (reference sequence). CDR3 bases: TGTGCCAGCAGATTAACAGGGGGATCGGCTGAAGCTTTCTTT. The encoded protein is CASRLTGGSAEAFF.

As concerns this clone: Compared with germline, one end of the junction differs, possibly owing to a read error. The J gene is TRBJ1-2, the V gene TRBV4-2, with 8 bases that match TRBD1. CDR3 size: 15 residues. CDR1 and CDR2 (germline): LGHNA, YNFKEQ. CDR3: CASTQAVTGDYGYTF. The CDR3 DNA sequence: TGTGCCAGCACCCAAGCCGTGACAGGGGACTATGGCTACACCTTC.

The rearrangement joins TRBV27 to TRBJ2-1, with D possibly TRBD2 on 6 matching bases. Per germline, CDR1 MNHEY and CDR2 SMNVEV (reference sequence). The CDR3 runs 17 residues. V lost 1 base and J lost 3, with 16 bases in between. CDR3 loop: CASSLWSPGGGYNEQFF. The CDR3 region has the DNA TGTGCCAGCAGTTTATGGAGTCCCGGGGGAGGCTACAATGAGCAGTTCTTC.

This rearrangement joins TRBV27 to TRBJ2-5; the D is unclear. V lost 0 bases and J 4 bases, leaving 9 bases between the germline ends. Per germline, CDR1 MNHEY and CDR2 SMNVEV (reference sequence). This CDR3 contains 14 residues. CDR3 residues: CASSLSAPSETQYF. The CDR3 region has the DNA TGTGCCAGCAGTTTATCGGCCCCTTCAGAGACCCAGTACTTC.

A single count supports this clone. This chain uses TRBV5-4 with TRBJ2-5; 8 bases agree with TRBD2. This CDR3 has 16 residues. V lost 6 bases and J lost 2; bases outside the gene matches: 12. The germline gives CDR1 SGHNT, CDR2 YYREEE (reference sequence). CDR3 nucleotide sequence: TGTGCCAGCAAATCCAAGACTAGCGCGCCTCAAGAGACCCAGTACTTC. Translation gives CASKSKTSAPQETQYF.

J is TRBJ1-1 and V is TRBV5-5; D is unclear. The CDR3 runs to 13 residues. V lost 4 bases and J 1 base, leaving 8 bases between the germline ends. Germline CDR1 SGHKS, CDR2 YYEKEE (reference sequence). CDR3 in DNA: TGTGCCAGCAGCCCTGACACGAACACTGAAGCTTTCTTT. Translating gives CASSPDTNTEAFF.

The chain uses TRBV30 and TRBJ1-2; TRBD1 matches 7 bases. Per germline, CDR1 GTSNPN and CDR2 SVGIG (reference sequence). CDR3 size: 13 residues. J gave up 7 bases and V 3 bases, and 8 bases lay outside the gene matches. CDR3 DNA: TGTGCCTGGAGCCCCGACAGGGTGTCTGGCTACACCTTC. It yields the protein CAWSPDRVSGYTF.

V usage is TRBV11-2 and J usage is TRBJ2-5; 7 nucleotides line up with TRBD1. Trimming at V came to 0 bases and at J to 1 base, leaving 2 bases not matched to a gene. This CDR3 contains 15 residues. The germline CDR1 and CDR2 sequences are SGHAT and FQNNGV. CDR3 in DNA: TGTGCCAGCAGCTTAGACGGGACAGCCCAAGAGACCCAGTACTTC. Encoded protein: CASSLDGTAQETQYF.

This clone was counted a single time. The V gene is TRBV3-1 (or the pseudogene TRBV3-2), the J gene TRBJ1-3; 10 bases line up with TRBD1. Germline V gives CDR1 LGHDT, CDR2 YNNKEL (reference sequence). With 4 bases clipped from V and 0 bases from J, the junction kept 3 bases outside the gene matches. The CDR3 is 16 amino acids. The CDR3 nucleotides are TGTGCCAGCAGCCGACGACAGGGGGCCTCTGGAAACACCATATATTTT. Translation: CASSRRQGASGNTIYF.

The genes are TRBV5-4 and TRBJ2-7; D is possibly TRBD1 (5 bases). Germline V lookup: CDR1 SGHNT, CDR2 YYREEE (reference sequence). V lost 0 bases, J lost 2 bases, and 9 bases lay in between. CDR3 size: 14 residues. The CDR3 reads CASSLGGSAYEQYF. The CDR3 bases are TGTGCCAGCAGCTTGGGGGGCAGCGCCTACGAGCAGTACTTC.

The chain carries TRBV3-1 (or the pseudogene TRBV3-2) and TRBJ2-7; no definite D call. The V and J ends lost 4 bases and 2 bases respectively, with 9 bases between them. Germline CDR1 LGHDT, CDR2 YNNKEL (reference sequence). The CDR3 runs to 13 residues. The CDR3 DNA is TGTGCCAGCAGCCTCACATCCACCTACGAGCAGTACTTC. Protein sequence: CASSLTSTYEQYF.

The chain employs TRBV6-1 and TRBJ1-5; 9 nucleotides agree with TRBD1. After removal of 3 bases from V and 7 bases from J, the junction contained 4 bases not matched to a gene. Germline lookup yields CDR1 MNHNS and CDR2 SASEGT. The CDR3 spans 14 residues. CDR3 DNA sequence: TGTGCCAGCAGTGAGGGGACAGGGCCCCAGCCCCAGCATTTT. Protein product: CASSEGTGPQPQHF.

This chain's CDR3 is CASSAQGGVQPQHF. CDR3 nucleotide sequence: TGTGCCAGTAGTGCGCAGGGAGGGGTTCAGCCCCAGCATTTT. V usage is TRBV19 and J usage is TRBJ1-5, with D maybe TRBD1 (5 bases). Per the germline V gene, CDR1 is LNHDA and CDR2 is SQIVND (reference sequence). Trimming removed 5 bases from V and 6 bases from J, with 14 bases in between. The CDR3 has 14 amino acids.

The J gene is TRBJ1-1, the V gene TRBV4-1; TRBD1 matches at 10 bases. Germline CDR1 is MGHRA and CDR2 is YSYEKL. Unmatched junction bases numbered 5, after V lost 0 bases and J lost 10 bases. The CDR3 sequence is 14 residues long. The CDR3 bases are TGCGCCAGCAGCCAAGACGGGACAGGGGTAGGAGCTTTCTTT. It is translated as CASSQDGTGVGAFF.

This chain connects TRBV6-5 to TRBJ2-1; 15 bases are shared with TRBD2. This CDR3 region has 14 residues. The J segment lost 9 bases and the V segment lost 6 bases, leaving 3 bases of the junction unmatched. Germline CDR1 is MNHEY and CDR2 is SVGAGI. The CDR3 sequence: CASRPGLAGGEQFF. DNA of the CDR3: TGTGCCAGCAGACCGGGACTAGCGGGAGGTGAGCAGTTCTTC.